One sample yielded the 17 T cell receptor beta chains listed below, sequenced in a study of control samples from healthy donors and cancer patients (dated by TCRdb to the early 2020s). To prepare the library, the immunoSEQ multiplex PCR assay was applied. TCRdb carries this immuneACCESS record with in-frame sequences only. Its versions omit some clonotypes, under half of them owing to an unresolved V gene in the studies checked, with the rest unexplained. The sample has under 200,000 clones on record, approximately 94% of them singletons. The leading ten clones occupy 14% of the sample. Source material: PBMCs. These receptors all come from a man aged 55 to 69 with colorectal cancer.

The chain joins TRBV15 to TRBJ1-6; TRBD1 aligns across 7 bases. V lost 1 base to trimming and J lost 9 bases; unmatched junction nucleotides: 9. The CDR3 covers 16 residues. CDR1 and CDR2 (germline): LNHNV, YYDKDF (reference sequence). The CDR3 region has the DNA TGTGCCACCAGCAGAGGGTCAGGGGGTTCGGGTTCACCCCTCCACTTT. Translating gives CATSRGSGGSGSPLHF. The full variable domain, in which reference TRBV15 and TRBJ1-6 provide the parts outside the CDR3, is DAMVIQNPRYQVTQFGKPVTLSCSQTLNHNVMYWYQQKSSQAPKLLFHYYDKDFNNEADTPDNFQSRRPNTSFCFLDIRSPGLGDTAMYLCATSRGSGGSGSPLHFGNGTRLTVT.

This clone came up once. The chain uses TRBV5-8 and TRBJ2-2; possibly TRBD2 for D (5 bases). Trimming left V 1 base short and J 8 bases short, with 9 bases between. The CDR3 extends over 13 amino acids. The germline gives CDR1 SGHTS, CDR2 YDEGEE. The CDR3 nucleotides are TGTGCCAGCAGCTTGAGAAGCGGTGGGGAGCTGTTTTTT. Translated: CASSLRSGGELFF.

The chain employs TRBV6-2 or TRBV6-3 and TRBJ1-4; D perhaps matches TRBD1 (5 bases). Trimming removed 6 bases from V and 1 base from J, with 9 bases in between. The CDR3 consists of 14 residues. The germline gives CDR1 MNHEY, CDR2 SVGEGT. CDR3: CASSHGGTNEKLFF. The CDR3 DNA reads as TGTGCCAGCAGCCACGGGGGAACTAATGAAAAACTGTTTTTT.

CDR3 coding DNA: TGCAGCGTTGAAGGGACAGGGGCCTCCTACGAGCAGTACTTC. Translation gives CSVEGTGASYEQYF. The V call is TRBV29-1, the J call TRBJ2-7; 9 nucleotides align to TRBD1. CDR3 size: 14 residues. From germline, CDR1 is SQVTM and CDR2 ANQGSEA. V lost 1 base to trimming and J lost 0 bases; unmatched junction nucleotides: 1.

The chain joins TRBV19 to TRBJ2-6; D possibly matches TRBD1 or TRBD2 (5 bases each). The V gene's germline CDR1 is LNHDA and CDR2 SQIVND (reference sequence). CDR3 length: 17 amino acids. V lost 7 bases and J lost 0, with 16 bases in between. The CDR3 sequence: CASIRGSGSSGANVLTF. The CDR3, as DNA: TGTGCCAGTATCCGTGGTTCAGGGAGCTCTGGGGCCAACGTCCTGACTTTC.

V is TRBV19 and J is TRBJ2-5; 11 bases line up with TRBD1. Trimming cost V 7 bases and J 5 bases; bases outside gene matches: 6. CDR3 size: 14 residues. In germline, CDR1 is LNHDA, CDR2 SQIVND (reference sequence). This CDR3 reads CASMDRGLVETQYF. CDR3 nucleotide sequence: TGTGCCAGTATGGACAGGGGGCTTGTCGAGACCCAGTACTTC.

This clone came up once. This chain connects TRBV19 to TRBJ1-4; maybe TRBD1 (6 bases). The CDR3 runs 13 residues. CDR1 is LNHDA, CDR2 SQIVND, per germline (reference sequence). V was pared by 6 bases and J by 7 bases, with 12 bases between. CDR3 DNA: TGTGCCAGTAGGGAGGGGGGGGTTGAAAAACTGTTTTTT. Translating it yields CASREGGVEKLFF.

The chain uses TRBV5-1 and TRBJ1-2; a weak D match, TRBD1 (5 bases). The CDR3 extends over 13 amino acids. CDR1 SGHRS and CDR2 YFSETQ come from the germline V gene. Trimming took off 0 bases at V and 4 bases at J, with 7 bases between the two ends. CDR3 in amino acids: CASSLEDSYGYTF. The CDR3 bases are TGCGCCAGCAGCTTGGAAGACAGCTATGGCTACACCTTC.

V usage is TRBV5-6 and J usage is TRBJ1-2, with 10 bases lining up with TRBD1. Trimming took 4 bases from V and 4 from J; bases not matched to a gene: 13. The CDR3 consists of 17 residues. CDR1 is SGHDT and CDR2 is YYEEEE in the germline V gene. The CDR3 is CASSPETGGYPVYGYTF. In DNA, the CDR3 is TGTGCCAGCAGCCCGGAGACAGGGGGCTACCCGGTCTATGGCTACACCTTC. Complete variable domain (other parts from reference TRBV5-6 and TRBJ1-2): DAGVTQSPTHLIKTRGQQVTLRCSPKSGHDTVSWYQQALGQGPQFIFQYYEEEERQRGNFPDRFSGHQFPNYSSELNVNALLLGDSALYLCASSPETGGYPVYGYTFGSGTRLTVV.

J is TRBJ2-3 and V is TRBV7-6; 7 bases agree with TRBD1. Trimming cost V 5 bases and J 3 bases; bases outside gene matches: 8. This CDR3 comprises 15 residues. The germline gives CDR1 SGHVS, CDR2 FNYEAQ. The CDR3 sequence is CASSPTTGKTDTQYF. The CDR3 DNA reads TGTGCCAGCAGCCCAACGACAGGGAAGACAGATACGCAGTATTTT.

CDR3 in amino acids: CASSLEGDYGYTF. DNA of the CDR3: TGTGCCAGCAGTTTAGAGGGGGATTATGGCTACACCTTC. The chain carries TRBV12-3 or TRBV12-4 and TRBJ1-2, with D possibly being TRBD1 (6 bases). The CDR3 loop spans 13 amino acids. V was clipped by 1 base and J by 5 bases, with 8 bases between them.

The chain employs TRBV9 and TRBJ1-6, with D unresolved. From germline, CDR1 is SGDLS and CDR2 YYNGEE. V lost 0 bases and J lost 7, with 11 bases in between. The CDR3 is made up of 15 amino acids. CDR3 nucleotides: TGTGCCAGCAGCGTAGACGGAGGGTCAAATTCACCCCTCCACTTT. Its protein is CASSVDGGSNSPLHF.

V and J are TRBV20-1 and TRBJ2-5, with a tentative D call TRBD1 (6 bases). Germline V gene data show CDR1 as DFQATT and CDR2 as SNEGSKA (reference sequence). The CDR3 has 11 amino acids. With 6 bases removed from V and 5 bases from J, the gap between germline ends came to 10 bases. CDR3 protein: CSAQQGETQYF. CDR3 nucleotide sequence: TGCAGTGCCCAGCAGGGGGAGACCCAGTACTTC.

The chain has TRBV5-5 and TRBJ2-5; 9 bases are a match to TRBD2. The J segment lost 5 bases and the V segment lost 4 bases, leaving 3 bases of the junction unmatched. Per the germline V gene, CDR1 is SGHKS and CDR2 is YYEKEE (reference sequence). CDR3 length: 13 residues. Here the CDR3 DNA reads TGTGCCAGCAGCCGGACTAGCGAGGAGACCCAGTACTTC. Translation: CASSRTSEETQYF. The variable domain in full, completed from reference TRBV5-5 and TRBJ2-5, reads DAGVTQSPTHLIKTRGQQVTLRCSPISGHKSVSWYQQVLGQGPQFIFQYYEKEERGRGNFPDRFSARQFPNYSSELNVNALLLGDSALYLCASSRTSEETQYFGPGTRLLVL.

The chain has TRBV11-2 and TRBJ2-5; no reliable D call. Trimming took 0 bases from V and 4 from J, leaving 6 bases between them. Germline V gene data show CDR1 as SGHAT and CDR2 as FQNNGV. The CDR3 has 13 residues. The CDR3 DNA reads TGTGCCAGCAGCTTAGAACAGTTAGAGACCCAGTACTTC. Translated, it gives CASSLEQLETQYF.

V and J are TRBV4-3 and TRBJ1-5; D uncertain. This CDR3 spans 16 amino acids. V was clipped by 4 bases and J by 5 bases, with 18 bases between them. The germline V gene encodes CDR1 LGHNA and CDR2 YSLEER. The CDR3 DNA reads TGCGCCAGCAGCCGCATATATCCCGGGCAGGATCAGCCCCAGCATTTT. This gives the protein CASSRIYPGQDQPQHF.

The chain has TRBV5-8 and TRBJ2-3, with 8 positions matching TRBD1. Germline loops: CDR1 SGHTS, CDR2 YDEGEE. The CDR3 has 17 amino acids. J gave up 1 base and V 0 bases, and 7 bases lay outside the gene matches. The CDR3, as DNA: TGTGCCAGCAGCTTGGCCGCAAAGGGACAGGGCACAGATACGCAGTATTTT. It translates to CASSLAAKGQGTDTQYF.